This TCR beta chain is drawn from a study of siplizumab effects on memory and regulatory T cells. Overall study results and limits: The alloreactive clones that mapped to unstimulated subsets made up only a minor fraction. Siplizumab significantly brought down the alloreactive sequences that trace back to unstimulated CD4+ memory cells. For mappable alloreactive CD4+ clones, the mean Treg-derived fraction was approximately 70% with siplizumab and 26.9% in controls.

In regard to this clone: Its specificity is unknown.

The assay covered some 10^5 TCR templates per sample. The data were produced by immunoSEQ multiplex PCR, yet TCRdb's version contains in-frame clones alone and is incomplete. Of over 90,000 clones detected, more than 85% appear once; the ten largest clones hold 0.9% to 1.3%. V was clipped by 2 bases and J by 5 bases, with 9 bases between them. The CDR3 is 13 residues long. CDR1 is SGHTA, CDR2 FQGNSA, per germline. The receptor was derived from a human donor in good health. Sequenced: CD4+ T cells sorted from blood. This sequence joins TRBV7-2 and TRBJ2-5; maybe TRBD1 (5 bases). The CDR3 nucleotides are TGTGCCAGCAGCTTAAGGGGCCGGGAGACCCAGTACTTC. Translated, it gives CASSLRGRETQYF.